These T cell receptor beta chains were read from a single sample in a study of T cells in Graves' hyperthyroidism and ophthalmopathy. Each CDR3 protein is one row after TCRdb ran MiXCR on the multiplex PCR reads. The table records 450,000 to 700,000 distinct CDR3 sequences, around 45% of them present only once. Sample: peripheral blood or thyroid tissue (not recorded which). These receptors originate from an adult woman with Graves' disease, either hyperthyroidism or ophthalmopathy (not recorded which). Each CDR3 is given with its conserved first and last residue. A D gene is named only where the DNA matches it firmly. Some rows have no size entry. The others give once, few or many, or a class for an expanded clone.

d_call: NA
j_call: TRBJ1-4
clone_size: NA
v_call: TRBV7-9
cdr3_nt: TGTGCCAGCAGCCTACCTCGGGGGGGGCAGGAAAAACTGTTTTTT
cdr3_aa: CASSLPRGGQEKLFF

d_call: TRBD1
j_call: TRBJ2-7
clone_size: NA
v_call: TRBV28
cdr3_nt: TGTGCCAGTTTGTCGAGGGGGCGCTTCGAGCAGTACTTC
cdr3_aa: CASLSRGRFEQYF

d_call: NA
j_call: TRBJ2-6
clone_size: many
v_call: TRBV25-1
cdr3_nt: TGTGCCAGCAGTATCTGGACAGCTGGGGCCAACGTCCTGACTTTC
cdr3_aa: CASSIWTAGANVLTF

d_call: NA
j_call: TRBJ1-4
clone_size: many
v_call: TRBV9
cdr3_nt: TGTGCCAGCAGCATACAGGCAACTAATGAAAAACTGTTTTTT
cdr3_aa: CASSIQATNEKLFF

d_call: TRBD2
j_call: TRBJ2-5
clone_size: many
v_call: TRBV19
cdr3_nt: TGTGCCAGTAGTACCATAGCGGGAGGCCCAGAGACCCAGTACTTC
cdr3_aa: CASSTIAGGPETQYF

d_call: NA
j_call: TRBJ1-3
clone_size: NA
v_call: TRBV6-5
cdr3_nt: TGTGCCAGCAGTTACGGGACGGCGACTGGCTACACCATATATTTT
cdr3_aa: CASSYGTATGYTIYF

d_call: NA
j_call: TRBJ2-2
clone_size: few
v_call: TRBV28
cdr3_nt: TGTGCCAGCAGTTCCGGGGGCGATTACACCGGGGAGCTGTTTTTT
cdr3_aa: CASSSGGDYTGELFF

d_call: NA
j_call: TRBJ1-1
clone_size: NA
v_call: TRBV7-9
cdr3_nt: TGTGCCAGCAGCTTTGGGACGAACAGGGAAGCTTTCTTT
cdr3_aa: CASSFGTNREAFF

d_call: NA
j_call: TRBJ1-1
clone_size: NA
v_call: TRBV12-3/TRBV12-4
cdr3_nt: TGTGCCAGCACCCTTGGGGCGGGGGGCACTGAAGCTTTCTTT
cdr3_aa: CASTLGAGGTEAFF

d_call: NA
j_call: TRBJ2-7
clone_size: NA
v_call: TRBV11-2
cdr3_nt: TGTGCCAGCAGCTTAGAATTGGGGGGTACGAGCGAGCAGTACTTC
cdr3_aa: CASSLELGGTSEQYF

d_call: NA
j_call: TRBJ1-4
clone_size: NA
v_call: TRBV19
cdr3_nt: TGTGCCAGTAGTAAACAGGCACCTAAACTGTTTTTT
cdr3_aa: CASSKQAPKLFF

d_call: TRBD2
j_call: TRBJ2-5
clone_size: few
v_call: TRBV27
cdr3_nt: TGTGCCAGCAACCCCCTAGCGGGAGAACGAGAGACCCAGTACTTC
cdr3_aa: CASNPLAGERETQYF

d_call: TRBD2
j_call: TRBJ2-2
clone_size: few
v_call: TRBV10-3
cdr3_nt: TGTGCCAGCAGTGGTCTAGCGGCGGGGGAGCTGTTTTTT
cdr3_aa: CASSGLAAGELFF

d_call: TRBD2
j_call: TRBJ2-2
clone_size: NA
v_call: TRBV15
cdr3_nt: TGTGCCACCAGCAGAGATGGGCCTAGCGGGAGATCCGGGGAGCTGTTTTTT
cdr3_aa: CATSRDGPSGRSGELFF

d_call: TRBD1
j_call: TRBJ1-1
clone_size: NA
v_call: TRBV29-1
cdr3_nt: TGCAGCGTTGTGCAGGGGGCTGAAGCTTTCTTT
cdr3_aa: CSVVQGAEAFF

d_call: NA
j_call: TRBJ1-1
clone_size: many
v_call: TRBV2
cdr3_nt: TGTGCCAGCAGTGGGATTCGGCCGGGCACTGAAGCTTTCTTT
cdr3_aa: CASSGIRPGTEAFF

d_call: NA
j_call: TRBJ2-5
clone_size: many
v_call: TRBV2
cdr3_nt: TGTGCCAGCTCCCAGGGGATAGGTGAAGAGACCCAGTACTTC
cdr3_aa: CASSQGIGEETQYF

d_call: NA
j_call: TRBJ1-1
clone_size: NA
v_call: TRBV2
cdr3_nt: TGTGCCAGCAGGGGAATTCTCGGGGAGGGGACTGAAGCTTTCTTT
cdr3_aa: CASRGILGEGTEAFF

d_call: NA
j_call: TRBJ2-7
clone_size: NA
v_call: TRBV4-3
cdr3_nt: TGCGCCAGCAGCCAAGATAGGACTGGATACGAGCAGTACTTC
cdr3_aa: CASSQDRTGYEQYF

d_call: TRBD1
j_call: TRBJ2-6
clone_size: NA
v_call: TRBV3-1
cdr3_nt: TGTGCCAGCAGCCAAGTTAAACAGGGGCTCTCTGGGGCCAACGTCCTGACTTTC
cdr3_aa: CASSQVKQGLSGANVLTF

d_call: NA
j_call: TRBJ1-2
clone_size: many
v_call: TRBV20-1
cdr3_nt: TGCAGTGCTAGACCCGGGACGGATGGCTACACCTTC
cdr3_aa: CSARPGTDGYTF

d_call: NA
j_call: TRBJ1-2
clone_size: NA
v_call: TRBV19
cdr3_nt: TGTGCCAGTAGTACGGGGCGCGGCTACACCTTC
cdr3_aa: CASSTGRGYTF

d_call: TRBD2
j_call: TRBJ2-5
clone_size: NA
v_call: TRBV13
cdr3_nt: TGTGCCAGCAGCTCCCTCGGACTAGTTGAGACCCAGTACTTC
cdr3_aa: CASSSLGLVETQYF

d_call: NA
j_call: TRBJ2-7
clone_size: many
v_call: TRBV5-1
cdr3_nt: TGCGCCAGCAGCTTATCCCTAGCACTCTCCTACGAGCAGTACTTC
cdr3_aa: CASSLSLALSYEQYF

d_call: TRBD1
j_call: TRBJ1-3
clone_size: many
v_call: TRBV6-5
cdr3_nt: TGTGCCAGCAGGTCCTCCACAGGGGGCTATGGAAACACCATATATTTT
cdr3_aa: CASRSSTGGYGNTIYF

d_call: TRBD1
j_call: TRBJ1-1
clone_size: few
v_call: TRBV27
cdr3_nt: TGTGCCAGCAGTCTCAGACAGGGTCTTGAAGCTTTCTTT
cdr3_aa: CASSLRQGLEAFF

d_call: TRBD1
j_call: TRBJ1-6
clone_size: NA
v_call: TRBV10-3
cdr3_nt: TGTGCTATCAGTGAGACAAGACAGGGGGGATCACCCCTCCACTTT
cdr3_aa: CAISETRQGGSPLHF

d_call: TRBD2
j_call: TRBJ2-2
clone_size: many
v_call: TRBV2
cdr3_nt: TGTGCCAGCAGTGGTGGTCAGGGACTACCGAACACCGGGGAGCTGTTTTTT
cdr3_aa: CASSGGQGLPNTGELFF

d_call: NA
j_call: TRBJ2-7
clone_size: NA
v_call: TRBV7-6
cdr3_nt: TGTGCCAGCAGCTCCGACGGGCTCGGGTACGAGCAGTACTTC
cdr3_aa: CASSSDGLGYEQYF

d_call: NA
j_call: TRBJ2-5
clone_size: many
v_call: TRBV9
cdr3_nt: TGTGCCAGCAGCGCGGGTGATGCCCAAGAGACCCAGTACTTC
cdr3_aa: CASSAGDAQETQYF

d_call: NA
j_call: TRBJ2-1
clone_size: NA
v_call: TRBV9
cdr3_nt: TGTGCCAGCAGCGTAGTGTCCTGGAGTGAGCAGTTCTTC
cdr3_aa: CASSVVSWSEQFF

d_call: NA
j_call: TRBJ2-6
clone_size: few
v_call: TRBV3-1
cdr3_nt: TGTGCCAGCAGCCACTCGGGAGGGGCCAACGTCCTGACTTTC
cdr3_aa: CASSHSGGANVLTF

d_call: NA
j_call: TRBJ1-5
clone_size: NA
v_call: TRBV20-1
cdr3_nt: TGCAGTGCTAGACCCGGACAGATAACTAATCAGCCCCAGCATTTT
cdr3_aa: CSARPGQITNQPQHF

d_call: NA
j_call: TRBJ1-4
clone_size: NA
v_call: TRBV7-2
cdr3_nt: TGTGCCAGCAGCCAACACGGGAAAGAAAAACTGTTTTTT
cdr3_aa: CASSQHGKEKLFF

d_call: NA
j_call: TRBJ2-5
clone_size: once
v_call: TRBV7-2
cdr3_nt: TGTGCCAGCAGCTTCAGGGGGGGAGTAGTGGAGACCCAGTACTTC
cdr3_aa: CASSFRGGVVETQYF

d_call: TRBD1
j_call: TRBJ2-6
clone_size: once
v_call: TRBV2
cdr3_nt: TGTGCCAGCACCCGGGACAGGGGCTCTGGGGCCAACGTCCTGACTTTC
cdr3_aa: CASTRDRGSGANVLTF

d_call: TRBD1
j_call: TRBJ2-7
clone_size: many
v_call: TRBV7-9
cdr3_nt: TGCGCCAGCAGTTGGGACAGGGGGCCCTACGAGCAGTACTTC
cdr3_aa: CASSWDRGPYEQYF

d_call: NA
j_call: TRBJ1-3
clone_size: NA
v_call: TRBV2
cdr3_nt: TGTGCCAGCAGTGGGACCGCCATATATTTT
cdr3_aa: CASSGTAIYF

d_call: TRBD1
j_call: TRBJ1-6
clone_size: NA
v_call: TRBV5-1
cdr3_nt: TGCGCCAGCAGCTTCTTGGCGGGACAGGGGTACTCACCCCTCCACTTT
cdr3_aa: CASSFLAGQGYSPLHF

d_call: TRBD2
j_call: TRBJ2-7
clone_size: NA
v_call: TRBV11-1
cdr3_nt: TGTGCCAGCAGCTGGGGACTAGCGGGAGCTTCCGCCTCCCACGAGCAGTACTTC
cdr3_aa: CASSWGLAGASASHEQYF

d_call: NA
j_call: TRBJ2-7
clone_size: many
v_call: TRBV7-9
cdr3_nt: TGTGCCAGCAGCCCAGCGGCTAGCGCCGAGCAGTACTTC
cdr3_aa: CASSPAASAEQYF

d_call: NA
j_call: TRBJ1-2
clone_size: NA
v_call: TRBV12-3/TRBV12-4
cdr3_nt: TGTGCCAGCAGTTACGACGCAGACAGATACTTC
cdr3_aa: CASSYDADRYF

d_call: NA
j_call: TRBJ2-7
clone_size: many
v_call: TRBV12-3/TRBV12-4
cdr3_nt: TGTGCCAGCGGGCGAGAACAGGGCCCCTACGAGCAGTACTTC
cdr3_aa: CASGREQGPYEQYF

d_call: NA
j_call: TRBJ1-5
clone_size: many
v_call: TRBV19
cdr3_nt: TGTGCCAGTAGTATCCCTGGAGCGGGCCGGCAGCCCCAGCATTTT
cdr3_aa: CASSIPGAGRQPQHF

d_call: TRBD1
j_call: TRBJ2-7
clone_size: many
v_call: TRBV20-1
cdr3_nt: TGCAGTGCTTACGGCGGGGACAGGGCTGTCGAGCAGTACTTC
cdr3_aa: CSAYGGDRAVEQYF

d_call: TRBD2
j_call: TRBJ2-1
clone_size: NA
v_call: TRBV2
cdr3_nt: TGTGCCAGCAGTGGACCCACTAGCGCCAATGAGCAGTTCTTC
cdr3_aa: CASSGPTSANEQFF

d_call: NA
j_call: TRBJ1-2
clone_size: NA
v_call: TRBV2
cdr3_nt: TGTGCCAGCACTGTGACCGGGCAAGCTAACTATGGCTACACCTTC
cdr3_aa: CASTVTGQANYGYTF

d_call: NA
j_call: TRBJ2-7
clone_size: NA
v_call: TRBV20-1
cdr3_nt: TGCAGTGCGCTAGTGCCCGACGAGCAGTACTTC
cdr3_aa: CSALVPDEQYF

d_call: NA
j_call: TRBJ2-7
clone_size: many
v_call: TRBV11-2
cdr3_nt: TGTGCCAGCAGCTTAATCCTTGACGAGCAGTACTTC
cdr3_aa: CASSLILDEQYF

d_call: NA
j_call: TRBJ1-6
clone_size: many
v_call: TRBV5-1
cdr3_nt: TGCGCCAGCAGCGTTGGACAGAATAATTCACCCCTCCACTTT
cdr3_aa: CASSVGQNNSPLHF

d_call: NA
j_call: TRBJ1-1
clone_size: NA
v_call: TRBV28
cdr3_nt: TGTGCCAGCAACAAGTGGGGGGACAACACTGAAGCTTTCTTT
cdr3_aa: CASNKWGDNTEAFF

d_call: NA
j_call: TRBJ1-2
clone_size: NA
v_call: TRBV2
cdr3_nt: TGTGCCAGCATGGGGGACCGTCGATACACCTTC
cdr3_aa: CASMGDRRYTF

d_call: TRBD2
j_call: TRBJ2-2
clone_size: NA
v_call: TRBV2
cdr3_nt: TGTGCCAGCAGTGAAGGGGAGACTCTAGCGGGAGATATAGGCACCGGGGAGCTGTTTTTT
cdr3_aa: CASSEGETLAGDIGTGELFF

d_call: NA
j_call: TRBJ1-5
clone_size: many
v_call: TRBV14
cdr3_nt: TGTGCCAGCAGCATGAGTAATAGCAATCAGCCCCAGCATTTT
cdr3_aa: CASSMSNSNQPQHF

d_call: NA
j_call: TRBJ1-4
clone_size: many
v_call: TRBV4-2
cdr3_nt: TGTGCCAGCAGCCAACTCGACCGGGACACTAATGAAAAACTGTTTTTT
cdr3_aa: CASSQLDRDTNEKLFF

d_call: NA
j_call: TRBJ1-1
clone_size: many
v_call: TRBV5-1
cdr3_nt: TGCGCCAGCAGCTTCGGGGGCACTAATGAAGCTTTCTTT
cdr3_aa: CASSFGGTNEAFF

d_call: TRBD2
j_call: TRBJ2-1
clone_size: NA
v_call: TRBV5-1
cdr3_nt: TGCGCCAGCAGCGGAACGACTAGCGGGGATTACAATGAGCAGTTCTTC
cdr3_aa: CASSGTTSGDYNEQFF

d_call: NA
j_call: TRBJ2-6
clone_size: NA
v_call: TRBV15
cdr3_nt: TGTGCCACCAGCAGAGGGAACTCTGGGGCCAACGTCCTGACTTTC
cdr3_aa: CATSRGNSGANVLTF

d_call: TRBD1
j_call: TRBJ2-7
clone_size: once
v_call: TRBV6-5
cdr3_nt: TGTGCCAGCAGTTACGACAGGGAGTACGAGCAGTACTTC
cdr3_aa: CASSYDREYEQYF